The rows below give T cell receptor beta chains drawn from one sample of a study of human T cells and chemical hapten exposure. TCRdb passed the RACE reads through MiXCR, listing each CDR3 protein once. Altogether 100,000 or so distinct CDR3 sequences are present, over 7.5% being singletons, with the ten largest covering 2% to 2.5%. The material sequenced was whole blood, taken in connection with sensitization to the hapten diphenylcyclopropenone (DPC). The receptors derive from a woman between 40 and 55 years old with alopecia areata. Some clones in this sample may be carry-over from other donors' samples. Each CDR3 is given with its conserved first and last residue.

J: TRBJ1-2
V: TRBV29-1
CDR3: CSVANLAQGTYGYTF

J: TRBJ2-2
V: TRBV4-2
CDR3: CASSQDPGGRNTGELFF

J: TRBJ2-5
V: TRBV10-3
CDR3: CATPGAEETQYF

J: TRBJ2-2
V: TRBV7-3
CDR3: CASSPVGGRGTGELFF

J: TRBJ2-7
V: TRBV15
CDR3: CATSIELSSYEQYF

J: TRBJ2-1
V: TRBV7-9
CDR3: CASSPPRREILNEQFF

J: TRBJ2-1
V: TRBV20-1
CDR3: CSAQKTSGSFDEQFF

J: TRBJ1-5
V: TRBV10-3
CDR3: CAISESAGERQPQHF

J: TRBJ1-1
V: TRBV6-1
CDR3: CASSVAGLNTEAFF

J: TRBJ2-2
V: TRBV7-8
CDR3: CASSSTGGYTGELFF

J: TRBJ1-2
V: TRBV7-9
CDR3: CASSVTGDNGYTF

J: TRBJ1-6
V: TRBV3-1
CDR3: CASSPRSGYGSPLHF

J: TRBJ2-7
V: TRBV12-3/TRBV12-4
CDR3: CASSPISYEQYF

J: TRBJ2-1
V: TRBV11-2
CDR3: CASSLDMGDEQFF

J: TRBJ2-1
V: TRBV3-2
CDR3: CASVPGQGAGEQFF

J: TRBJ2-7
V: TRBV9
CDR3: CASSVGSLGYEQYF

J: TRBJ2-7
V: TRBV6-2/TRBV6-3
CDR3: CASSYRSADAMKSYEQYF

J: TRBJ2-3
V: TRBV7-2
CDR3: CASTNSGIRTDTQYF

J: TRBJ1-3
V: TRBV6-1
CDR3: CASRTQGTGNTIYF

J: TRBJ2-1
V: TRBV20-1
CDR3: CSARDLGANEQFF

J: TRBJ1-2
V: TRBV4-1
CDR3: CASSQGTGQGYGYTF

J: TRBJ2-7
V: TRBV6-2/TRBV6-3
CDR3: CASRRTPGHEQYF

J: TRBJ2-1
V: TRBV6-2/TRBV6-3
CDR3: CASSRGWGEVEFF

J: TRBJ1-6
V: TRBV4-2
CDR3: CASRTGTSNSPLHF

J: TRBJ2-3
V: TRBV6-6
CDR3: CASSLTSGSLTDTQYF

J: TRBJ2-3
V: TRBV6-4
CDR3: CASSDGTSGSYTQYF

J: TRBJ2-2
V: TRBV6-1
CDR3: CASRDHGTGELFF

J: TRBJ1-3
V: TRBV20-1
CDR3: CSAPDLPGNTIYF

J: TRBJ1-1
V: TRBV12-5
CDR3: CASNRETNTEAFF

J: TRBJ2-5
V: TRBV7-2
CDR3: CASSLGSTSALGRTQYF

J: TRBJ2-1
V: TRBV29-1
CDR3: CSVLRTEEQFF

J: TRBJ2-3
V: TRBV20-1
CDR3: CSAPLVRGTDTQYF

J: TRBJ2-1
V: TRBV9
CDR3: CASSVGDGTSGYLNEQFF

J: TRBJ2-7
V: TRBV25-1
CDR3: CASSETGVSSYEQYF

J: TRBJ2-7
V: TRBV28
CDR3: CASGDEQYF

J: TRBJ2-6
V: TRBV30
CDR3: CAWASGANVLTF

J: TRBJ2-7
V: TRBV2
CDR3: CASRGRALHEQYF

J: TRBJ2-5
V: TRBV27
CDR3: CASSHQETQYF

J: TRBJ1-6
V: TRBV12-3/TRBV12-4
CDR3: CASSFGQMNSPLHF

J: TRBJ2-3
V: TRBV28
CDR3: CASSPSLTDTQYF

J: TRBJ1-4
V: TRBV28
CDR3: CASSLSGRNNEKLFF

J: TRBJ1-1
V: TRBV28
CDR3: CASSLNSGGTEAFF

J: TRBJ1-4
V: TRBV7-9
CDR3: CASSLDRDLNEKLFF

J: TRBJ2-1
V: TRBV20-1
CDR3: CSARPSVNEQFF

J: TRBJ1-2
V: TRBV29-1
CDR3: CSVRDQNINYGYTF

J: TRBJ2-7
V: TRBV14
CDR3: CASSHRSTPTGLPWAYEQYF

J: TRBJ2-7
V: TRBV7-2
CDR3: CASSLDSSGYEQYF

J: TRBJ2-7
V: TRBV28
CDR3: CASSLARSRRWEQYF

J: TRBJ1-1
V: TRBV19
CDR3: CASSIDLGEAFF

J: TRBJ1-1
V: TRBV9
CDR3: CASSVAPRDRGRAFF